One T cell receptor beta chain is described in this entry. Its specificity is not known. These data belong to a study of cytomegalovirus exposure and HLA in healthy donors. Overall study: An earlier analysis identified 120 million or so unique TCR beta sequences in some 170 million T cells.

Study-wide findings and caveats: What TCR beta sequences reportedly achieved was accurate prediction of HLA-A and HLA-B alleles in most subjects. It emerged from a later analysis that several of the most significant clusters appeared to be linked to common viral pathogens. The CMV antigen specificity of three CMV-associated chains was confirmed through in vitro analysis.

The primer mix had 60 Vbeta and 13 Jbeta primers. This table comes from immunoSEQ multiplex PCR, and its TCRdb copy is limited to in-frame clones, with some not included. The profile shows about 170,000 clones, about 85% of them singletons. The germline gives CDR1 SEHNR, CDR2 FQNEAQ (reference sequence). V was clipped by 5 bases and J by 4 bases, with 12 bases between them. The CDR3 length is 14 residues. This receptor was obtained from a man younger than 35 in good health and CMV-seropositive. Sample: PBMCs. V and J are TRBV7-9 and TRBJ1-5, with D possibly being TRBD1 (5 bases). The CDR3 here is CASSRGGGNQPQHF. The DNA of the CDR3 is TGTGCCAGCAGCCGCGGTGGGGGGAATCAGCCCCAGCATTTT.